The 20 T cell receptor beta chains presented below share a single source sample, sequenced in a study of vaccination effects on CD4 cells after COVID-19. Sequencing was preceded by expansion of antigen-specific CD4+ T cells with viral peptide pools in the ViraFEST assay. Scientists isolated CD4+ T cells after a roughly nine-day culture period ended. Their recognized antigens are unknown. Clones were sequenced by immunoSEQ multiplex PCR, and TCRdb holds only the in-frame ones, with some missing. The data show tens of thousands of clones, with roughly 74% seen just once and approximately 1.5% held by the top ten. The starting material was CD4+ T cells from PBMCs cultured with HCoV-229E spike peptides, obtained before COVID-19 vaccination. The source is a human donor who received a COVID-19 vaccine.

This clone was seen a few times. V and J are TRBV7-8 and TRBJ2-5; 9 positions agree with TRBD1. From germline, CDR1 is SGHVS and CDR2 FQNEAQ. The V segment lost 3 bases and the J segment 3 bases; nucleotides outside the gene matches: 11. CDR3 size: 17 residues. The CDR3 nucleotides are TGTGCCAGCAGCTTTTTTGCGACCGGGACAGGGAAAGAGACCCAGTACTTC. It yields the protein CASSFFATGTGKETQYF.

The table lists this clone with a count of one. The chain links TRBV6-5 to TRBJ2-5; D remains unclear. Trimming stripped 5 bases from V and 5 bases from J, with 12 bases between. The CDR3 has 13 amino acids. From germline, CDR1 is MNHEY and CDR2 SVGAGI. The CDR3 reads CASSQTVSETQYF. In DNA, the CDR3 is TGTGCCAGCAGTCAAACGGTTAGCGAGACCCAGTACTTC.

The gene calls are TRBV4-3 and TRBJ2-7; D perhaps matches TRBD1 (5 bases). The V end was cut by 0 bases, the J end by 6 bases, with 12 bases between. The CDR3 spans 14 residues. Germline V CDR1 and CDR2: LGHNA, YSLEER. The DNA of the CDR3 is TGCGCCAGCAGCCAAGATCTGGGCAGGGCCGAGCAGTACGTC. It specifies CASSQDLGRAEQYV.

The CDR3 nucleotides read TGCGCCAGCAGCCAAGAGACTAGCGCTAACACCGGGGAGCTGTTTTTT. It encodes CASSQETSANTGELFF. V usage is TRBV4-3 and J usage is TRBJ2-2; 8 bases map to TRBD2. The V segment lost 0 bases and the J segment 2 bases; nucleotides outside the gene matches: 2. Germline V gene sequence: CDR1 LGHNA, CDR2 YSLEER. The CDR3 sequence is 16 residues long.

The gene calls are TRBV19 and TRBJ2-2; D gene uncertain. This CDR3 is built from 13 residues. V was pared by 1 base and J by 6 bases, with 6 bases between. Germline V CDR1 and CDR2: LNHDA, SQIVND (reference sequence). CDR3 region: CASSIAWAGELFF. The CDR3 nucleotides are TGTGCCAGTAGTATAGCATGGGCCGGGGAGCTGTTTTTT.

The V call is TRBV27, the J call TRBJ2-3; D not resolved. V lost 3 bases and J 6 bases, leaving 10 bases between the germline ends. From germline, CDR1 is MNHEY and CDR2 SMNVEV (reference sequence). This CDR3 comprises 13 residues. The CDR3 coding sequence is TGTGCCAGCAGTTTTGGCCGATCCGATACGCAGTATTTT. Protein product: CASSFGRSDTQYF.

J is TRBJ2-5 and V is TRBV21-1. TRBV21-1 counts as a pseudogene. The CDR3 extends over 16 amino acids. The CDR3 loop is CASSRQRRVIQETQYF. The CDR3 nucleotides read TGTGCCAGCAGCCGGCAACGAAGGGTGATCCAAGAGACCCAGTACTTC.

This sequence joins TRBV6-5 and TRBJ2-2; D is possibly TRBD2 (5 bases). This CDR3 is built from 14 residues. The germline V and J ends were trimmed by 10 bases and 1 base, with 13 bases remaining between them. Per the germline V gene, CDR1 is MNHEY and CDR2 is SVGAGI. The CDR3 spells CATLRRRNTGELFF. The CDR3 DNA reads TGTGCCACCCTCAGGAGGCGGAACACCGGGGAGCTGTTTTTT.

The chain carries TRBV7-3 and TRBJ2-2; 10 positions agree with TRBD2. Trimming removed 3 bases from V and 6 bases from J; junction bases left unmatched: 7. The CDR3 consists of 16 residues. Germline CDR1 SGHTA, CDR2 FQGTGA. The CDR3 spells CASSFSERGGAGELFF. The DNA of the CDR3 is TGTGCCAGCAGCTTCTCCGAGCGGGGGGGAGCCGGGGAGCTGTTTTTT.

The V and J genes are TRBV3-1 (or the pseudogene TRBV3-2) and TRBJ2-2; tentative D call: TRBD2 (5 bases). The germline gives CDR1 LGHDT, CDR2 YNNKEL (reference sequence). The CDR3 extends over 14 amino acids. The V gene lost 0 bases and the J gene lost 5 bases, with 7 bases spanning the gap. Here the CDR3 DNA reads TGTGCCAGCAGCCAAGATGGGAGAACCGGGGAGCTGTTTTTT. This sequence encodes CASSQDGRTGELFF.

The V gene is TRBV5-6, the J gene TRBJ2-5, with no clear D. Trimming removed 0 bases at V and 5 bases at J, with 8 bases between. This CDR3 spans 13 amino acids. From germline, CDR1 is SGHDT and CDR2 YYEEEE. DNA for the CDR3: TGTGCCAGCAGCTTGGTTTTGGGGGAGACCCAGTACTTC. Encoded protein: CASSLVLGETQYF.

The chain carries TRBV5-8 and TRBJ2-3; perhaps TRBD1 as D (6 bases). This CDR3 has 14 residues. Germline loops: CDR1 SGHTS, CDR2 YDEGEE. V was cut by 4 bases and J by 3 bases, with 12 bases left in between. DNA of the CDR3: TGTGCCAGCAGCCCGGGACACTATACAGATACGCAGTATTTT. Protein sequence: CASSPGHYTDTQYF.

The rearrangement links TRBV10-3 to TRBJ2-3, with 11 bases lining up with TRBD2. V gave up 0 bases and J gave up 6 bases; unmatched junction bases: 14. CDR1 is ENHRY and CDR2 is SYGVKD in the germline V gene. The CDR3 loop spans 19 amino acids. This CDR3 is CAISESFRRTSGLGDTQYF. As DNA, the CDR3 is TGTGCCATCAGTGAGTCGTTTAGGAGGACTAGCGGGTTAGGGGATACGCAGTATTTT.

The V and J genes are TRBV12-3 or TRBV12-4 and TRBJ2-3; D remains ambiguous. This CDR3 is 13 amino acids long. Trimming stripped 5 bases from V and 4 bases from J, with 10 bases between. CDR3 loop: CASSDLGPDTQYF. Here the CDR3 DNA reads TGTGCCAGCAGTGACCTAGGCCCAGATACGCAGTATTTT.

This chain's CDR3 is CASRTTGTNQPQHF. CDR3 nucleotides: TGTGCCAGTAGGACTACAGGGACCAATCAGCCCCAGCATTTT. The V call is TRBV19, the J call TRBJ1-5; perhaps TRBD1 as D (6 bases). Trimming took 6 bases from V and 3 from J, leaving 12 bases between them. Germline lookup yields CDR1 LNHDA and CDR2 SQIVND (reference sequence). CDR3 size: 14 residues.

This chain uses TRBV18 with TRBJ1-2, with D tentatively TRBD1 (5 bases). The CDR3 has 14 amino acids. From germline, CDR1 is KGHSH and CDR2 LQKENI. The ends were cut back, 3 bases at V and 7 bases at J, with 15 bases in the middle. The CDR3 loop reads CASSPVEGWGGYTF. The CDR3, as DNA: TGTGCCAGCTCACCCGTCGAGGGGTGGGGTGGCTACACCTTC.

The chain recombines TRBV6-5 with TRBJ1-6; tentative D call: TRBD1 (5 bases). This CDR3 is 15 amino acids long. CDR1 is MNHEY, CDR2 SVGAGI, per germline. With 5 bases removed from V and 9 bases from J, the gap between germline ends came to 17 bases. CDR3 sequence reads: CASSPQGGTGSPLHF. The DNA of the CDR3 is TGTGCCAGCAGTCCCCAGGGCGGGACCGGTTCACCCCTCCACTTT.

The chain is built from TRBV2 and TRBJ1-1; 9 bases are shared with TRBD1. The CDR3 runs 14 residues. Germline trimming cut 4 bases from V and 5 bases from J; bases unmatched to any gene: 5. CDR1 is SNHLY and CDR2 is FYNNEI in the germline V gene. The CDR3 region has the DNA TGTGCCAGCAGTGCAGACAGGGGGTGGACTGAAGCTTTCTTT. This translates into CASSADRGWTEAFF.

The CDR3 protein is CPHRGFNQPQHF. The CDR3 DNA sequence: TGTCCCCACCGGGGCTTCAATCAGCCCCAGCATTTT. J is TRBJ1-5 and V is TRBV5-4; tentative D call: TRBD1 (5 bases). The CDR3 covers 12 residues. The germline gives CDR1 SGHNT, CDR2 YYREEE (reference sequence).

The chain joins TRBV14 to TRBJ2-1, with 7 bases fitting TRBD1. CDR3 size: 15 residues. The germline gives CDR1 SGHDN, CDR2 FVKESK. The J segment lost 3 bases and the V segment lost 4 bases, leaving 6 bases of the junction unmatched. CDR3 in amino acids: CASSPGTAVYNEQFF. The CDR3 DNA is TGTGCCAGCAGCCCGGGGACAGCCGTCTACAATGAGCAGTTCTTC. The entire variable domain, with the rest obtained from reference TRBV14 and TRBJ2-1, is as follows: EAGVTQFPSHSVIEKGQTVTLRCDPISGHDNLYWYRRVMGKEIKFLLHFVKESKQDESGMPNNRFLAERTGGTYSTLKVQPAELEDSGVYFCASSPGTAVYNEQFFGPGTRLTVL.